This TCR beta chain comes out of a study of early T cells in non-severe SARS-CoV-2 infection. About the research overall: Unsorted whole-blood RNA was sequenced in bulk, leaving chains unpaired.

This CDR3 is 12 amino acids long. Germline CDR1 is SEHNR and CDR2 is FQNEAQ (reference sequence). On this clonotype: The antigen is unknown. Relative to the germline gene, one junction end is altered; a read error may explain this.

Attached unique molecular identifiers marked individual cDNA molecules. TCRdb analysed the 5' RACE reads with MiXCR anew, one entry per CDR3 protein. The table shows about 69,000 distinct CDR3 sequences, with 3.5% to 6% occurring only once. Study-wide points: In VDJdb matching, anti-spike CD8 responses were favored while private and CD4 specificities went missing.

The receptor was derived from an adult who was a healthcare worker with PCR-confirmed SARS-CoV-2 infection or an uninfected control (not recorded which). The donor label of this sample is uncertain. The starting material was whole blood, obtained at baseline. This chain links TRBV7-9 with TRBJ2-3; D is ambiguous. CDR3 amino acids: CVSSRGTDTQYF. The DNA for the CDR3 is TGTGTCAGCAGCCGAGGCACAGATACGCAGTATTTT.